The clone carrying this T cell receptor (beta chain) has more than one count but fewer than ten. This sample is part of a study of blood T cell repertoires in COVID-19. The CDR3 extends over 15 amino acids. The germline gives CDR1 SNHLY, CDR2 FYNNEI. V lost 8 bases to trimming and J lost 4 bases; unmatched junction nucleotides: 8. Original data processing: Estimated nucleated cell counts came from reference gene primer amplification. Sequencing used immunoSEQ multiplex PCR; TCRdb keeps in-frame clones, though not all of them. The DNA was the basis for D and trimming; V, J and clone size are from that table. The data contain some 140,000 clones, roughly 88% of them singletons.

The source of this sequence is a man between 65 and 85 years old with active COVID-19. The source material was peripheral blood. The gene calls are TRBV2 and TRBJ2-6, with 7 bases identical to TRBD1. This CDR3 is CASDKTGPGANVLTF. The CDR3 DNA sequence: TGTGCCAGCGACAAGACAGGGCCCGGGGCCAACGTCCTGACTTTC.